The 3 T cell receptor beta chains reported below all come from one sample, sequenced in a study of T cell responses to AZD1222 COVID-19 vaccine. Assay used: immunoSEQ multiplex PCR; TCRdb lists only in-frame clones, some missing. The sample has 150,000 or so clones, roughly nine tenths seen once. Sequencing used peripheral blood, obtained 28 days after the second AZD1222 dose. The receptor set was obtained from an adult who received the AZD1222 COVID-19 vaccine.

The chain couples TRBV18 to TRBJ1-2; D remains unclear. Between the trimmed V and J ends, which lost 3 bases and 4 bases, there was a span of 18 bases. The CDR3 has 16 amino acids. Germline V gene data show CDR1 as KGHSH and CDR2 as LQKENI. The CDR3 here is CASSPRRSDAPYGYTF. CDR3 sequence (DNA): TGTGCCAGCTCACCGCGAAGGTCGGACGCTCCCTATGGCTACACCTTC.

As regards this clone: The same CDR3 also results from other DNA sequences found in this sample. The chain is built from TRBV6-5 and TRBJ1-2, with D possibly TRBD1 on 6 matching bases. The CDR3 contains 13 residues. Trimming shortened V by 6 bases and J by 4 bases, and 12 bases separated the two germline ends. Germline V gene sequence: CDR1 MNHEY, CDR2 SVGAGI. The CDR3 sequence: CASRTGPLYGYTF. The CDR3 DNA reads TGTGCCAGCAGGACAGGTCCCCTCTATGGCTACACCTTC.

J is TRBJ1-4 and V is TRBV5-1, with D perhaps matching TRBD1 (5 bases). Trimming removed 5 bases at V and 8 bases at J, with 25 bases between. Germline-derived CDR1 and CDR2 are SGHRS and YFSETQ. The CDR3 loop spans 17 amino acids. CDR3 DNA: TGCGCCAGCAGGCCCGGTGCTTTGTTCGGGGGAGGGGAAAAACTGTTTTTT. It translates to CASRPGALFGGGEKLFF.